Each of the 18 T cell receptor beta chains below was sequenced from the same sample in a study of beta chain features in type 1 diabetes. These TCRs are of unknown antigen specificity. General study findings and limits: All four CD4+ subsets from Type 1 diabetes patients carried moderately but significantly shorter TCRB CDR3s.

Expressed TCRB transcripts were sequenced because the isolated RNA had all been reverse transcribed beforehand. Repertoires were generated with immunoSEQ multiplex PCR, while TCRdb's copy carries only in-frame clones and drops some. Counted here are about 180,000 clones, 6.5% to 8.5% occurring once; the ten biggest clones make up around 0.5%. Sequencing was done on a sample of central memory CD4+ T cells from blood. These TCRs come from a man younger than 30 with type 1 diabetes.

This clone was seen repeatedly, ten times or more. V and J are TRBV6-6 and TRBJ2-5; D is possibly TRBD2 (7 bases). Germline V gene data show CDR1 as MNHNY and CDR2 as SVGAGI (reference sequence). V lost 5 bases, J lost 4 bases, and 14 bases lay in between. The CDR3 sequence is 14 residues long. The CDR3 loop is CASSQQGGGETQYF. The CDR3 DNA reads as TGTGCCAGCAGTCAACAGGGCGGGGGAGAGACCCAGTACTTC.

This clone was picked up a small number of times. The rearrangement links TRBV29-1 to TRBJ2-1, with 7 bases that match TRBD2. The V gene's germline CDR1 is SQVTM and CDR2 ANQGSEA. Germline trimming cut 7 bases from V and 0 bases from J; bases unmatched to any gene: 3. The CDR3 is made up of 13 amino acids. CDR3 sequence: CSGAGPSYNEQFF. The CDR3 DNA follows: TGCAGCGGAGCGGGGCCCTCCTACAATGAGCAGTTCTTC.

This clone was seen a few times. The CDR3 loop reads CSVGAGGSTDTQYF. As DNA, the CDR3 is TGCAGCGTGGGGGCGGGGGGGAGCACAGATACGCAGTATTTT. This chain connects TRBV29-1 to TRBJ2-3; 9 bases map to TRBD2. Germline V lookup: CDR1 SQVTM, CDR2 ANQGSEA. J was trimmed by 0 bases and V by 6 bases; bases with no gene match: 4. There are 14 residues in the CDR3.

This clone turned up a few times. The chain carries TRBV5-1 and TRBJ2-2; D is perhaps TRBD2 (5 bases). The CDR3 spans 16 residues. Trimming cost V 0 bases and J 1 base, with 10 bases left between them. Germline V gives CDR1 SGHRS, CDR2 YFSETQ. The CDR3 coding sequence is TGCGCCAGCAGCTTGGCGAGCGGCATGAACACCGGGGAGCTGTTTTTT. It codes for CASSLASGMNTGELFF.

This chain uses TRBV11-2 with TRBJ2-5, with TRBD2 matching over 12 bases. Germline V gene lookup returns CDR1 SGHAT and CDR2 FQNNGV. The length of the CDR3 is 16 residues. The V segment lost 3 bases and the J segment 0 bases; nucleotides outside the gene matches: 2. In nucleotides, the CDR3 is TGTGCCAGCAGCTTGGGACTAGCGGGTAACCAAGAGACCCAGTACTTC. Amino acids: CASSLGLAGNQETQYF. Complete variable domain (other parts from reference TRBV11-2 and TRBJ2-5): EAGVAQSPRYKIIEKRQSVAFWCNPISGHATLYWYQQILGQGPKLLIQFQNNGVVDDSQLPKDRFSAERLKGVDSTLKIQPAKLEDSAVYLCASSLGLAGNQETQYFGPGTRLLVL.

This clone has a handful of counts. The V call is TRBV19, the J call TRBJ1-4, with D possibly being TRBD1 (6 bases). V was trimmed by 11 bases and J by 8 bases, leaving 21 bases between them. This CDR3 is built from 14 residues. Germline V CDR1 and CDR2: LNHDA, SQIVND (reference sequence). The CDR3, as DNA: TGTGCCTCAACAAGGATGTGGGGGCACGAAAAACTGTTTTTT. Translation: CASTRMWGHEKLFF.

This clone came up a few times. The CDR3 DNA reads TGTGCCAGCAGCCTTGACAGGGTGTGGAATGAGCAGTTCTTC. Translated: CASSLDRVWNEQFF. J is TRBJ2-1 and V is TRBV27; 7 nucleotides align to TRBD1. Trimming took 6 bases from V and 7 from J; bases not matched to a gene: 9. CDR1 MNHEY and CDR2 SMNVEV come from the germline V gene (reference sequence). This CDR3 comprises 14 residues.

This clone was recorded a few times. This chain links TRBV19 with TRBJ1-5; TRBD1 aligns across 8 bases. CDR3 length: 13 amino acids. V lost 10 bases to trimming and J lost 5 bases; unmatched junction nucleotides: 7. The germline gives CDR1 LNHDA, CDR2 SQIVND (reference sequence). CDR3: CATSDRAYQPQHF. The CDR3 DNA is TGTGCCACCTCGGACAGGGCCTATCAGCCCCAGCATTTT.

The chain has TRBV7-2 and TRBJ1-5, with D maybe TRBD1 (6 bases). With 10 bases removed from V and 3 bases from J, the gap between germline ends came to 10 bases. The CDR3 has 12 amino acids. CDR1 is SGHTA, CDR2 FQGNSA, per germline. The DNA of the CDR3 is TGTGCCACCGGACAGTACAATCAGCCCCAGCATTTT. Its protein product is CATGQYNQPQHF.

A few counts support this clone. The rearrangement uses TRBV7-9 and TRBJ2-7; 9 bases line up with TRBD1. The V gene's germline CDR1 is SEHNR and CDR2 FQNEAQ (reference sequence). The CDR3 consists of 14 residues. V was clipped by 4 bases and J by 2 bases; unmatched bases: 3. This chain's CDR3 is CASSSDRGTYEQYF. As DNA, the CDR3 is TGTGCCAGCAGCTCGGACAGGGGCACCTACGAGCAGTACTTC.

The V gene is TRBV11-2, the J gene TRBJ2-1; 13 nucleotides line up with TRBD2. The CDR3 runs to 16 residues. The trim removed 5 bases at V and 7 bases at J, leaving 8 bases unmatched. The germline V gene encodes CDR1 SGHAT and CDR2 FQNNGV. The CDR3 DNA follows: TGTGCCAGCAGCGGACTAGCGGGAGCCGGGTGGAATGAGCAGTTCTTC. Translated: CASSGLAGAGWNEQFF.

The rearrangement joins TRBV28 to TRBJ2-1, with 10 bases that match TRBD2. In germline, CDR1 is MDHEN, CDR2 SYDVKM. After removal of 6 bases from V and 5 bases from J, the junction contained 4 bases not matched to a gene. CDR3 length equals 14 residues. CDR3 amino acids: CASRTSGTNNEQFF. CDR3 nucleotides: TGTGCCAGCAGAACTAGCGGGACGAACAATGAGCAGTTCTTC.

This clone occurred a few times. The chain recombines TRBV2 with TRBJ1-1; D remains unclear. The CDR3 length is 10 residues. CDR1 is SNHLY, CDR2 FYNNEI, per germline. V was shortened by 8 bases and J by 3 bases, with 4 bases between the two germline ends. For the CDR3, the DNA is TGTGCCAGCCGGTACACTGAAGCTTTCTTT. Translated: CASRYTEAFF. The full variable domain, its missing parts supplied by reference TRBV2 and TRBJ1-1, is EPEVTQTPSHQVTQMGQEVILRCVPISNHLYFYWYRQILGQKVEFLVSFYNNEISEKSEIFDDQFSVERPDGSNFTLKIRSTKLEDSAMYFCASRYTEAFFGQGTRLTVV.

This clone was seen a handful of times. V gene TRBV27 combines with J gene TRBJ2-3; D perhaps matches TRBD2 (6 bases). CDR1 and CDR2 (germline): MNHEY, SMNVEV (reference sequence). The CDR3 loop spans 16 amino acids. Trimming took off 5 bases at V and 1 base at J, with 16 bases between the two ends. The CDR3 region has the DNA TGTGCCAGCAGTACCCCCAGGGAGGCGGGCACAGATACGCAGTATTTT. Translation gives CASSTPREAGTDTQYF.

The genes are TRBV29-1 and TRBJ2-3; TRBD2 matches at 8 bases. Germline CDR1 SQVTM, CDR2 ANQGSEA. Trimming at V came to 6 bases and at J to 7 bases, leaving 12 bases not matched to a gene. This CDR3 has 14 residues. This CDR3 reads CSVFSGIPPYTQYF. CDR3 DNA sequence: TGCAGCGTATTTAGCGGGATCCCTCCATATACGCAGTATTTT.

CDR3 protein: CASSYLPDSNNYSNQPQHF. The CDR3 DNA sequence: TGTGCCAGCAGTTACTTGCCGGACTCTAATAACTATAGCAATCAGCCCCAGCATTTT. This chain joins TRBV6-7 and TRBJ1-5; D gene unclear. TRBV6-7 is treated as an ORF (open reading frame) with a function not yet certain. The CDR3 sequence is 19 residues long. The V and J ends lost 1 base and 0 bases respectively, with 19 bases between them.

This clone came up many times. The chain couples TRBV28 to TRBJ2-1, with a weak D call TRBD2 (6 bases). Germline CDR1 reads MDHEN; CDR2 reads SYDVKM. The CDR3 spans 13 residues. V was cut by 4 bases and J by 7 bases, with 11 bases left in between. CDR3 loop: CASSSGRMNEQFF. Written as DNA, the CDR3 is TGTGCCAGCAGTTCGGGGAGGATGAATGAGCAGTTCTTC.

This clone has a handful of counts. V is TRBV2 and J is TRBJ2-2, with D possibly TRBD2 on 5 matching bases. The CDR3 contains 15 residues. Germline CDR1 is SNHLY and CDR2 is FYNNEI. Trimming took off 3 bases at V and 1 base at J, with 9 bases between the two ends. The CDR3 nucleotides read TGTGCCAGCAGTGATTTGGGGAGGAACACCGGGGAGCTGTTTTTT. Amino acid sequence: CASSDLGRNTGELFF.